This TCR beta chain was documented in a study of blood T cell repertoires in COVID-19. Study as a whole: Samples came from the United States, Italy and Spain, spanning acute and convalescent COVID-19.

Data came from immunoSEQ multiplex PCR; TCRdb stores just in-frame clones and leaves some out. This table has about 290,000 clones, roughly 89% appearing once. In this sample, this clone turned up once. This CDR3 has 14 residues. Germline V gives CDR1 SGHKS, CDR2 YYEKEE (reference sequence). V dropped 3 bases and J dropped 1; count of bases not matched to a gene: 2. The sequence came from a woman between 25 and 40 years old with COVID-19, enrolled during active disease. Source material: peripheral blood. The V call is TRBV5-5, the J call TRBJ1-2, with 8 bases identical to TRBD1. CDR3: CASSWTGINYGYTF. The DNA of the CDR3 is TGTGCCAGCAGCTGGACAGGGATTAACTATGGCTACACCTTC.